Sequencing of this TCR beta chain was carried out in a study of technical replicates of blood from a handful of donors. The table lists this clone with a count of one. The ends lost 7 bases at V and 11 bases at J; junction bases unmatched: 14. The CDR3 loop spans 15 amino acids. The germline gives CDR1 MNHNS, CDR2 SASEGT. Assay: immunoSEQ multiplex PCR; the TCRdb copy retains only in-frame clones and omits some. This table holds about 82,000 clones, just under 95% found once. The sample taken for sequencing was T cells isolated from PBMCs. The clonotype comes from a human donor in good health. This chain links TRBV6-1 with TRBJ1-1, with 12 bases lining up with TRBD1. CDR3 in amino acids: CASTRGDRGRLWAFF. DNA for the CDR3: TGTGCCAGCACCCGGGGGGACAGGGGGCGATTGTGGGCTTTCTTT.